The 17 T cell receptor beta chains reported below all come from one sample, sequenced in a study of T cell changes during pregnancy in multiple sclerosis. Sequencing used immunoSEQ multiplex PCR; TCRdb keeps in-frame clones, though not all of them. The table includes around 62,000 clones, 90% detected once. Source: peripheral blood, taken in the third trimester of pregnancy. The receptors were gathered from a female donor with multiple sclerosis, enrolled in a pregnancy study.

The gene calls are TRBV19 and TRBJ2-2; 7 nucleotides line up with TRBD2. The CDR3 consists of 17 residues. V shed 3 bases, J shed 2 bases, and the junction held 9 bases outside the gene matches. In germline, CDR1 is LNHDA, CDR2 SQIVND (reference sequence). In DNA, the CDR3 is TGTGCCAGTAGTATCACGCTAGGCGGGGGTAACACCGGGGAGCTGTTTTTT. It specifies CASSITLGGGNTGELFF.

This chain links TRBV5-1 with TRBJ1-3, with a weak D call TRBD1 (5 bases). Germline V gene sequence: CDR1 SGHRS, CDR2 YFSETQ. Trimming removed 0 bases from V and 1 base from J, with 8 bases in between. The CDR3 runs 15 residues. In nucleotides, the CDR3 is TGCGCCAGCAGCTTGGCAGGGAATTCTGGAAACACCATATATTTT. This gives the protein CASSLAGNSGNTIYF.

The chain is built from TRBV6-1 and TRBJ2-7; 9 nucleotides agree with TRBD1. J was trimmed by 0 bases and V by 8 bases; bases with no gene match: 5. The CDR3 has 14 residues. The germline V gene has CDR1 MNHNS and CDR2 SASEGT. The DNA for the CDR3 is TGTGCCAGCTCGGGACAGGGCATCTCCTACGAGCAGTACTTC. It yields the protein CASSGQGISYEQYF.

The gene calls are TRBV7-3 and TRBJ2-1; 8 positions match TRBD2. Germline V gives CDR1 SGHTA, CDR2 FQGTGA. This CDR3 contains 15 residues. The V gene end was trimmed by 2 bases and the J gene end by 8 bases; junction bases not matched to a gene: 8. The chain's CDR3 is CASSLSRGGIDEQFF. In DNA, the CDR3 is TGTGCCAGCAGCTTATCTCGGGGGGGCATCGATGAGCAGTTCTTC. The variable domain in full, with the rest retrieved from reference TRBV7-3 and TRBJ2-1, is GAGVSQTPSNKVTEKGKYVELRCDPISGHTALYWYRQSLGQGPEFLIYFQGTGAADDSGLPNDRFFAVRPEGSVSTLKIQRTERGDSAVYLCASSLSRGGIDEQFFGPGTRLTVL.

The rearrangement uses TRBV18 and TRBJ2-7; 7 bases are shared with TRBD1. The CDR3 is made up of 14 amino acids. The germline V gene encodes CDR1 KGHSH and CDR2 LQKENI. V shed 3 bases, J shed 5 bases, and the junction held 7 bases outside the gene matches. The CDR3 DNA sequence: TGTGCCAGCTCACCGGCCGGGACAGATCACGAGCAGTACTTC. Translated, it gives CASSPAGTDHEQYF. The whole variable domain, remainder taken from reference TRBV18 and TRBJ2-7, is NAGVMQNPRHLVRRRGQEARLRCSPMKGHSHVYWYRQLPEEGLKFMVYLQKENIIDESGMPKERFSAEFPKEGPSILRIQQVVRGDSAAYFCASSPAGTDHEQYFGPGTRLTVT.

The chain is built from TRBV11-2 and TRBJ2-6; the match to TRBD1 covers 8 bases. Trimming took 5 bases from V and 0 from J; bases not matched to a gene: 9. The CDR3 sequence is 18 residues long. Germline CDR1 reads SGHAT; CDR2 reads FQNNGV. This CDR3 reads CASSAGQGSSSGANVLTF. The DNA for the CDR3 is TGTGCCAGCAGCGCCGGACAGGGATCGTCCTCTGGGGCCAACGTCCTGACTTTC.

J is TRBJ2-7 and V is TRBV9; 10 nucleotides align to TRBD1. J lost 2 bases, V lost 3 bases, and 8 bases had no gene match. CDR3 size: 16 residues. Germline CDR1 reads SGDLS; CDR2 reads YYNGEE. CDR3 in amino acids: CASSERGQGSAYEQYF. The CDR3 DNA is TGTGCCAGCAGCGAGAGGGGACAGGGGTCCGCCTACGAGCAGTACTTC.

This sequence joins TRBV7-2 and TRBJ2-1; the D gene is possibly TRBD1 (6 bases). Trimming left V 1 base short and J 6 bases short, with 13 bases between. The CDR3 spans 15 residues. Germline values: CDR1 SGHTA, CDR2 FQGNSA. The chain's CDR3 is CASSLEVLRGNEQFF. The CDR3 DNA reads TGTGCCAGCAGCTTAGAAGTTCTCAGGGGCAATGAGCAGTTCTTC.

This chain joins TRBV27 and TRBJ2-5; the D is unclear. The CDR3 contains 13 residues. Germline V gene sequence: CDR1 MNHEY, CDR2 SMNVEV (reference sequence). V lost 2 bases, J lost 5 bases, and 9 bases lay in between. The CDR3 loop reads CASSLLFAETQYF. The CDR3 coding sequence is TGTGCCAGCAGTTTACTCTTTGCGGAGACCCAGTACTTC.

The CDR3 nucleotides read TGTGCCAGCAGCTGGGAGGGGACCGGGGGCCAAAACATTCAGTACTTC. The encoded protein is CASSWEGTGGQNIQYF. The chain employs TRBV5-4 and TRBJ2-4, with D possibly being TRBD2 (7 bases). CDR1 and CDR2 (germline): SGHNT, YYREEE (reference sequence). There are 16 residues in the CDR3. V lost 3 bases and J lost 5, with 18 bases in between.

The rearrangement links TRBV2 to TRBJ1-2; 11 bases line up with TRBD1. Per the germline V gene, CDR1 is SNHLY and CDR2 is FYNNEI. V shed 9 bases and J 3 bases; nucleotides not matched to a gene: 3. This CDR3 is 13 amino acids long. CDR3 bases: TGTGCCAGAGGGACAGGGGGGGACTATGGCTACACCTTC. The encoded protein is CARGTGGDYGYTF.

V usage is TRBV28 and J usage is TRBJ2-1; 7 nucleotides align to TRBD2. Trimming at V came to 5 bases and at J to 5 bases, leaving 6 bases not matched to a gene. Germline V CDR1 and CDR2: MDHEN, SYDVKM. CDR3 length: 14 residues. CDR3 coding DNA: TGTGCCAGCAGTGATCCGGGGGGTAACAATGAGCAGTTCTTC. This sequence encodes CASSDPGGNNEQFF.

A single count supports this clone. Relative to the germline gene, one junction end is altered; a read error may explain this. This rearrangement joins TRBV29-1 to TRBJ2-7; possibly TRBD2 for D (5 bases). Germline CDR1 is SQVTM and CDR2 is ANQGSEA. The CDR3 runs 11 residues. The CDR3 loop reads CSAEGRGEQYF. The CDR3, as DNA: TGCAGCGCTGAAGGGAGAGGCGAGCAGTACTTC.

The rearrangement joins TRBV12-5 to TRBJ2-3; 9 bases are a match to TRBD2. Germline V lookup: CDR1 LGHNT, CDR2 FRNRAP. The V segment lost 7 bases and the J segment 6 bases; nucleotides outside the gene matches: 5. This CDR3 contains 13 residues. The CDR3 DNA follows: TGTGCTAGTGAACTAGCGGGCGCCGATACGCAGTATTTT. This encodes CASELAGADTQYF.

The chain employs TRBV6-5 and TRBJ2-5; a weak D match, TRBD2 (5 bases). The CDR3 covers 14 residues. Trimming stripped 8 bases from V and 5 bases from J, with 18 bases between. In germline, CDR1 is MNHEY, CDR2 SVGAGI. The CDR3 DNA reads TGTGCCAGCCGCCGAATAGGAGGCCCCGAGACCCAGTACTTC. Translation: CASRRIGGPETQYF.

The chain uses TRBV29-1 and TRBJ2-3, with D tentatively TRBD2 (6 bases). Germline assignment: CDR1 SQVTM and CDR2 ANQGSEA. V dropped 3 bases and J dropped 1 base, with 11 bases sitting between them. CDR3 length equals 14 residues. Here the CDR3 DNA reads TGCAGCGTTGAGCATCCGGGGGGCACAGATACGCAGTATTTT. This translates into CSVEHPGGTDTQYF.

The chain employs TRBV11-3 and TRBJ2-7, with 10 bases aligning to TRBD1. This CDR3 contains 14 residues. The germline V gene encodes CDR1 SGHNT and CDR2 YENEEA. After removal of 4 bases from V and 7 bases from J, the junction contained 7 bases not matched to a gene. The CDR3: CASSSGTGASEQYF. In nucleotides, the CDR3 is TGTGCCAGCAGCTCCGGGACAGGGGCTTCGGAGCAGTACTTC.